Each of the 25 T cell receptor beta chains below was sequenced from the same sample in a study of control samples from healthy donors and cancer patients. The protocol was immunoSEQ multiplex PCR, while the TCRdb copy is restricted to in-frame clones and leaves out a portion. This table has 170,000 or so clones, 80% to 95% appearing once. Sequencing was performed on blood. These receptors originate from a man younger than 30 in good health.

The CDR3 nucleotides read TGCGCCAGCAGCTTGTTCGGGTCATACGGGGGGGCGAGCTCCTACAATGAGCAGTTCTTC. Amino acid sequence: CASSLFGSYGGASSYNEQFF. The chain couples TRBV5-1 to TRBJ2-1, with TRBD2 identical over 8 bases. Germline CDR1 is SGHRS and CDR2 is YFSETQ. V gave up 1 base and J gave up 0 bases; unmatched junction bases: 15. This CDR3 is 20 amino acids long.

The chain recombines TRBV27 with TRBJ2-3; D gene unclear. V was clipped by 7 bases and J by 0 bases, with 8 bases between them. Germline CDR1 MNHEY, CDR2 SMNVEV (reference sequence). The CDR3 consists of 13 residues. The CDR3 loop reads CASKTFSTDTQYF. In DNA form, the CDR3 reads TGTGCCAGCAAGACATTCAGCACAGATACGCAGTATTTT.

The rearrangement uses TRBV2 and TRBJ2-2, with D possibly matching TRBD1 (6 bases). The CDR3 extends over 13 amino acids. V was shortened by 4 bases and J by 5 bases, with 8 bases between the two germline ends. Germline V CDR1 and CDR2: SNHLY, FYNNEI. The CDR3 loop reads CASSGQVTGELFF. CDR3 nucleotide sequence: TGTGCCAGCAGTGGACAGGTGACCGGGGAGCTGTTTTTT.

This rearrangement joins TRBV29-1 to TRBJ2-2, with 8 bases aligning to TRBD1. CDR1 SQVTM and CDR2 ANQGSEA come from the germline V gene. The length of the CDR3 is 13 residues. Losses at the gene ends were 4 bases for V and 7 bases for J; bases not matched to a gene: 5. The chain's CDR3 is CSVVGQGFGELFF. The CDR3 coding sequence is TGCAGCGTTGTCGGACAGGGTTTCGGGGAGCTGTTTTTT.

The chain combines TRBV19 with TRBJ2-4; D is perhaps TRBD1 (5 bases). Germline CDR1 and CDR2: LNHDA and SQIVND (reference sequence). V shed 3 bases and J shed 0 bases, with 15 bases lying between them. The CDR3 contains 17 residues. The CDR3 DNA sequence: TGTGCCAGTAGTATGGGGCGGATGAGTCTAGCCAAAAACATTCAGTACTTC. Amino acids: CASSMGRMSLAKNIQYF.

The gene calls are TRBV11-3 and TRBJ2-6, with D uncertain. The V gene lost 3 bases and the J gene lost 2 bases, with 2 bases spanning the gap. This CDR3 is built from 13 residues. Germline CDR1 and CDR2: SGHNT and YENEEA. CDR3 nucleotides: TGTGCCAGCAGCTTGACTGGGGCCAACGTCCTGACTTTC. Translating it yields CASSLTGANVLTF.

The chain carries TRBV5-1 and TRBJ2-1; 8 bases map to TRBD1. The CDR3 has 15 amino acids. V shed 3 bases, J shed 0 bases, and the junction held 2 bases outside the gene matches. CDR1 is SGHRS, CDR2 YFSETQ, per germline. The CDR3 protein is CASSSGTGSYNEQFF. DNA of the CDR3: TGCGCCAGCAGCTCCGGGACAGGCTCCTACAATGAGCAGTTCTTC.

The CDR3: CASSLDGIYEQYF. The CDR3 DNA is TGCGCCAGCAGCTTAGACGGTATCTACGAGCAGTACTTC. The gene calls are TRBV5-1 and TRBJ2-7; the D is unclear. V lost 2 bases, J lost 3 bases, and 9 bases lay in between. This CDR3 spans 13 amino acids. Per germline, CDR1 SGHRS and CDR2 YFSETQ.

The count of this clone is one. The V call is TRBV2, the J call TRBJ1-5; 9 positions agree with TRBD1. The CDR3 is 14 amino acids. J gave up 1 base and V 7 bases, and 2 bases lay outside the gene matches. The germline V gene has CDR1 SNHLY and CDR2 FYNNEI. DNA for the CDR3: TGTGCCAGCACGGACAGGGGAAGCAATCAGCCCCAGCATTTT. Its protein product is CASTDRGSNQPQHF.

The J gene is TRBJ1-1, the V gene TRBV6-5; the match to TRBD1 covers 8 bases. The CDR3 is 14 residues long. Germline assignment: CDR1 MNHEY and CDR2 SVGAGI. V dropped 6 bases and J dropped 1; count of bases not matched to a gene: 4. CDR3 DNA: TGTGCCAGCAGCCTGGGACAGGCGAACACTGAAGCTTTCTTT. It translates to CASSLGQANTEAFF.

The chain uses TRBV19 and TRBJ1-5; TRBD1 might be the D (6 bases). The V end was cut by 3 bases, the J end by 7 bases, with 16 bases between. This CDR3 has 15 amino acids. The germline CDR1 and CDR2 sequences are LNHDA and SQIVND (reference sequence). The CDR3 loop reads CASSIEEGGMQPQHF. The CDR3 DNA follows: TGTGCCAGTAGTATCGAGGAAGGGGGTATGCAGCCCCAGCATTTT. Supplemented by reference TRBV19 and TRBJ1-5, the full variable domain reads DGGITQSPKYLFRKEGQNVTLSCEQNLNHDAMYWYRQDPGQGLRLIYYSQIVNDFQKGDIAEGYSVSREKKESFPLTVTSAQKNPTAFYLCASSIEEGGMQPQHFGDGTRLSIL.

The rearrangement joins TRBV2 to TRBJ2-7, with D possibly matching TRBD1 (5 bases). The CDR3 has 12 residues. Per germline, CDR1 SNHLY and CDR2 FYNNEI. V lost 4 bases to trimming and J lost 2 bases, with 6 bases between them. CDR3 coding DNA: TGTGCCAGCAGTGCCAGGGCCTACGAGCAGTACTTC. Translating it yields CASSARAYEQYF. The full variable domain, with the rest looked up from reference TRBV2 and TRBJ2-7, is EPEVTQTPSHQVTQMGQEVILRCVPISNHLYFYWYRQILGQKVEFLVSFYNNEISEKSEIFDDQFSVERPDGSNFTLKIRSTKLEDSAMYFCASSARAYEQYFGPGTRLTVT.

The genes are TRBV5-1 and TRBJ1-2, with D hard to call. The CDR3 is 14 amino acids. V was trimmed by 0 bases and J by 5 bases, leaving 11 bases between them. Germline assignment: CDR1 SGHRS and CDR2 YFSETQ. The CDR3 loop is CASSLAGIDYGYTF. CDR3 sequence (DNA): TGCGCCAGCAGCTTGGCGGGGATCGATTATGGCTACACCTTC.

This chain connects TRBV5-1 to TRBJ2-3; 7 bases fit TRBD2. The CDR3 is 15 amino acids. Germline V gives CDR1 SGHRS, CDR2 YFSETQ. V lost 3 bases to trimming and J lost 0 bases; unmatched junction nucleotides: 4. CDR3 sequence (DNA): TGCGCCAGCAGCTCAAGCGGGGTGAGCACAGATACGCAGTATTTT. Translation gives CASSSSGVSTDTQYF.

This chain links TRBV5-1 with TRBJ2-3; 10 bases fit TRBD2. V gave up 5 bases and J gave up 6 bases; unmatched junction bases: 6. The CDR3 spans 14 residues. The V gene's germline CDR1 is SGHRS and CDR2 YFSETQ. Written as DNA, the CDR3 is TGCGCCAGCAGTCTGGAGACTAGCGGGGATACGCAGTATTTT. Translation gives CASSLETSGDTQYF.

The V call is TRBV10-3, the J call TRBJ1-2; D is uncertain. This CDR3 has 14 amino acids. Germline assignment: CDR1 ENHRY and CDR2 SYGVKD. V lost 3 bases to trimming and J lost 4 bases, with 12 bases between them. CDR3 bases: TGTGCCATCAGTGACGCCCTGGAGGGCTATGGCTACACCTTC. It encodes CAISDALEGYGYTF.

The V call is TRBV7-9, the J call TRBJ2-7; D is ambiguous. The CDR3 runs to 12 residues. Looked up from germline, CDR1 is SEHNR and CDR2 is FQNEAQ (reference sequence). V was pared by 5 bases and J by 4 bases, with 9 bases between. The CDR3 here is CASSGITYEQYF. In DNA, the CDR3 is TGTGCCAGCAGCGGTATAACATACGAGCAGTACTTC.

The V call is TRBV24-1, the J call TRBJ1-5; D remains unclear. Deletions cut 4 bases from V and 1 base from J, with 10 bases between. This CDR3 comprises 15 residues. Germline V gene lookup returns CDR1 KGHDR and CDR2 SFDVKD. CDR3: CATSEGGRSNQPQHF. Written as DNA, the CDR3 is TGTGCCACCAGTGAGGGAGGACGGAGCAATCAGCCCCAGCATTTT.

The chain links TRBV27 to TRBJ2-3, with TRBD2 as a possible D gene (6 bases). The CDR3 is 14 residues long. V was cut by 6 bases and J by 3 bases, with 13 bases left in between. Germline V gene lookup returns CDR1 MNHEY and CDR2 SMNVEV (reference sequence). As DNA, the CDR3 is TGTGCCAGCAGGGAGGGAAGGGGTACAGATACGCAGTATTTT. Its translation is CASREGRGTDTQYF.

This chain joins TRBV5-1 and TRBJ1-2; TRBD1 matches at 8 bases. V was pared by 0 bases and J by 8 bases, with 9 bases of the junction left unmatched. This CDR3 region has 15 residues. Looked up from germline, CDR1 is SGHRS and CDR2 is YFSETQ. CDR3 sequence reads: CASSLDGTGGVGYTF. DNA of the CDR3: TGCGCCAGCAGCTTGGATGGGACAGGAGGGGTAGGCTACACCTTC.

Here the CDR3 DNA reads TGCAGTGCTAGTCAGGGACTAGCGGGTGTGGGCACAGATACGCAGTATTTT. This gives the protein CSASQGLAGVGTDTQYF. The V call is TRBV20-1, the J call TRBJ2-3, with TRBD2 matching 12 bases. The CDR3 spans 17 residues. CDR1 DFQATT and CDR2 SNEGSKA come from the germline V gene (reference sequence). Trimming cost V 3 bases and J 1 base; bases outside gene matches: 8.

J is TRBJ2-1 and V is TRBV5-1; no definite D call. The V end was cut by 3 bases, the J end by 8 bases, with 18 bases between. There are 15 residues in the CDR3. Germline CDR1 and CDR2: SGHRS and YFSETQ. The CDR3 DNA reads TGCGCCAGCAGCTCGATTTGGGCCCCTAGGGATGAGCAGTTCTTC. It yields the protein CASSSIWAPRDEQFF.

This chain uses TRBV5-1 with TRBJ2-2; the D gene could be TRBD1 or TRBD2 (5 bases each). Deletions cut 0 bases from V and 7 bases from J, with 16 bases between. The CDR3 runs 16 residues. Germline lookup yields CDR1 SGHRS and CDR2 YFSETQ. CDR3 residues: CASSLEARGVSGELFF. Here the CDR3 DNA reads TGCGCCAGCAGCTTGGAGGCGAGGGGTGTGAGCGGGGAGCTGTTTTTT.

This clone has a single count. A junction end diverges from the germline sequence, so it may reflect a read error. The V gene is TRBV11-2, the J gene TRBJ2-3, with TRBD1 identical over 7 bases. The CDR3 contains 14 residues. Germline lookup yields CDR1 SGHAT and CDR2 FQNNGV. The CDR3, as DNA: TGTGCCAGCAGCCTAGAGACAGGGCGAGATACGCAGTATTTT. This gives the protein CASSLETGRDTQYF.

The chain combines TRBV28 with TRBJ2-5, with a tentative D call TRBD2 (6 bases). Trimming shortened V by 3 bases and J by 4 bases, and 18 bases separated the two germline ends. Per germline, CDR1 MDHEN and CDR2 SYDVKM. The CDR3 has 16 amino acids. The CDR3 is CASSFIGDLGGETQYF. DNA for the CDR3: TGTGCCAGCAGTTTCATTGGGGACCTCGGGGGAGAGACCCAGTACTTC.